This is a list of T cell receptor beta chains from one sample in a study of blood T cell repertoires in COVID-19. Method: immunoSEQ multiplex PCR; TCRdb's copy keeps in-frame clones and lacks some. The table shows about 220,000 clones, with about 78% occurring only once. Sequencing input: peripheral blood. The receptor source for this set is a woman aged 70-85 years with acute or convalescent COVID-19. The CDR3 runs from the conserved cysteine through the conserved F or W. D genes are given only for firm matches. Some rows have no size entry. The others give once, few or many, or a class for an expanded clone.

J | D | V | size | length | DNA | CDR3
TRBJ2-2 | . | TRBV7-9 | . | 15 | TGTGCCAGCGGGTCCAGGGGTCTAGGCGCCGGGGAGCTGTTTTTT | CASGSRGLGAGELFF
TRBJ2-7 | . | TRBV29-1 | few | 11 | TGCAGCGCCAGACTAGACTACGAGCAGTACTTC | CSARLDYEQYF
TRBJ1-2 | . | TRBV30 | . | 13 | TGTGCCTGCCCCGTCGGTTGGTTGGATGGCTACACCTTC | CACPVGWLDGYTF
TRBJ1-3 | . | TRBV4-3 | . | 14 | TGCGCCAGCAGCCAAGACCCTTCTGGAAACACCATATATTTT | CASSQDPSGNTIYF
TRBJ1-1 | . | TRBV19 | few | 13 | TGTGCCAGTAGTCGTTCTTGGAACACTGAAGCTTTCTTT | CASSRSWNTEAFF
TRBJ1-1 | TRBD1 | TRBV6-5 | . | 14 | TGTGCCAGCAGACCCGGGACAGGGGTTAGGGAAGCTTTCTTT | CASRPGTGVREAFF
TRBJ2-7 | . | TRBV13 | few | 14 | TGTGCCAGCACCCTAAGGGACTCACTTTACGAGCAGTACTTC | CASTLRDSLYEQYF
TRBJ1-1 | . | TRBV30 | . | 11 | TGTGCCTGGAAGGGAGACACTGAAGCTTTCTTT | CAWKGDTEAFF
TRBJ1-6 | . | TRBV7-8 | . | 17 | TGTGCCAGCAGCTTATTTAGGGGCGAAGGTTGGGATTCACCCCTCCACTTT | CASSLFRGEGWDSPLHF
TRBJ2-5 | . | TRBV5-1 | . | 13 | TGCGCCAGCAGCTTGGGACAGGAAGAGACCCAGTACTTC | CASSLGQEETQYF
TRBJ2-3 | . | TRBV11-2 | . | 13 | TGTGCCAGCACAGTAGCGTTTTCAGATACGCAGTATTTT | CASTVAFSDTQYF
TRBJ2-1 | . | TRBV7-3 | . | 17 | TGTGCCAGCAGCTTAATAGCTAGCGCACAGGGGGGGAATGAGCAGTTCTTC | CASSLIASAQGGNEQFF
TRBJ1-3 | TRBD1 | TRBV5-5 | . | 17 | TGTGCCAGCATCTCCGGGACAGGGGTTTTCTCTGGAAACACCATATATTTT | CASISGTGVFSGNTIYF
TRBJ1-4 | . | TRBV6-5 | . | 15 | TGTGCCAGCAGTCGCAGGGTAGCAGCTAATGAAAAACTGTTTTTT | CASSRRVAANEKLFF
TRBJ2-5 | . | TRBV7-8 | . | 14 | TGTGCCACCACCCTGGGGCTCAAGAGGGAGACCCAGTACTTC | CATTLGLKRETQYF
TRBJ1-1 | . | TRBV7-2 | many | 15 | TGTGCCAGCAGCTTAGCTGCCGGGTTGAACACTGAAGCTTTCTTT | CASSLAAGLNTEAFF
TRBJ2-1 | TRBD2 | TRBV14 | . | 17 | TGTGCCAGCAGCCACCCGACACTAGCGGGGTACGACAATGAGCAGTTCTTC | CASSHPTLAGYDNEQFF
TRBJ2-1 | TRBD1 | TRBV4-3 | . | 13 | TGCGCCAGCAGCCCGGGACAGAGGGGGGAGCAGTTCTTC | CASSPGQRGEQFF
TRBJ1-2 | . | TRBV20-1 | . | 14 | TGCAGTGCTAGTCAGGCGCAAACTAACTATGGCTACACCTTC | CSASQAQTNYGYTF
TRBJ2-5 | . | TRBV5-1 | . | 15 | TGCGCCAGCACCCCCACAGGGAGGGGCGGGGAGACCCAGTACTTC | CASTPTGRGGETQYF
TRBJ2-2 | TRBD1 | TRBV7-9 | . | 17 | TGTGCCAGCAGCTTTAGCGGCGACAGGGGAGGCACCGGGGAGCTGTTTTTT | CASSFSGDRGGTGELFF
TRBJ1-6 | . | TRBV25-1 | . | 15 | TGTGCCAGCAGTCTCGGGGGCTCCTATAATTCACCCCTCCACTTT | CASSLGGSYNSPLHF